The 12 T cell receptor beta chains below all came from one sample that was sequenced in a study of a mutant IDH1 vaccine in newly diagnosed glioma. Indicated time point: week 11, during vaccination. Mutant IDH1 20-mer peptide, at 300 ug, made up each vaccine dose, with topical imiquimod. Which antigens these TCRs recognize remains unknown. Libraries were prepared by immunoSEQ multiplex PCR; TCRdb keeps only in-frame clonotypes and omits some of them. The repertoire holds some 21,000 clones, with around nine tenths as singletons. Source: PBMCs, taken from a glioma patient whose treatment included an IDH1 peptide vaccine. The receptors here all came from a middle-aged woman with glioma.

This chain uses TRBV7-2 with TRBJ1-1, with D unclear. The V end lost 2 bases, the J end lost 0 bases, and 7 bases lay between the germline ends. Germline V gene sequence: CDR1 SGHTA, CDR2 FQGNSA. The CDR3 spans 14 residues. CDR3 nucleotide sequence: TGTGCCAGCAGCTTAATAGGGCTGAACACTGAAGCTTTCTTT. Translated, it gives CASSLIGLNTEAFF. Using reference TRBV7-2 and TRBJ1-1 for the parts outside the CDR3, the full variable domain is GAGVSQSPSNKVTEKGKDVELRCDPISGHTALYWYRQSLGQGLEFLIYFQGNSAPDKSGLPSDRFSAERTGGSVSTLTIQRTQQEDSAVYLCASSLIGLNTEAFFGQGTRLTVV.

J is TRBJ2-7 and V is TRBV5-5; 7 bases fit TRBD1. CDR3 length: 13 amino acids. CDR1 SGHKS and CDR2 YYEKEE come from the germline V gene (reference sequence). The junction had 4 bases not matched to a gene; V was cut back by 1 base and J by 6 bases. The CDR3: CASSLPGTAEQYF. CDR3 DNA sequence: TGTGCCAGCAGCTTGCCGGGGACAGCCGAGCAGTACTTC.

The genes are TRBV30 and TRBJ1-3; D is undetermined. V was cut by 2 bases and J by 7 bases, with 9 bases left in between. CDR1 is GTSNPN and CDR2 is SVGIG in the germline V gene (reference sequence). The CDR3 contains 12 residues. The CDR3 protein is CAWSSPGNTIYF. CDR3 in DNA: TGTGCCTGGAGTTCTCCAGGCAACACCATATATTTT.

The chain couples TRBV19 to TRBJ1-1, with a possible D match to TRBD1 (5 bases). V lost 3 bases and J 3 bases, leaving 23 bases between the germline ends. The CDR3 is 18 amino acids. Germline V lookup: CDR1 LNHDA, CDR2 SQIVND (reference sequence). CDR3 residues: CASSIRRGFGVEDTEAFF. DNA of the CDR3: TGTGCCAGTAGTATTCGTCGGGGCTTCGGTGTGGAAGACACTGAAGCTTTCTTT.

CDR3 coding DNA: TGTGCCAGCAGTTACTCAGGGCCACGGGGACCCCTCCACTTT. It translates to CASSYSGPRGPLHF. The V call is TRBV6-5, the J call TRBJ1-6; D unclear. This CDR3 is built from 14 residues. Germline V gene lookup returns CDR1 MNHEY and CDR2 SVGAGI. V lost 0 bases and J lost 12, with 12 bases in between.

The chain uses TRBV27 and TRBJ2-7; D call uncertain. V was cut by 5 bases and J by 2 bases, with 13 bases left in between. This CDR3 has 14 residues. The V gene's germline CDR1 is MNHEY and CDR2 SMNVEV (reference sequence). CDR3 nucleotides: TGTGCCAGCAGTAAGGTAAACATACCCTACGAGCAGTACTTC. This encodes CASSKVNIPYEQYF.

The rearrangement links TRBV7-2 to TRBJ1-4; 9 bases line up with TRBD1. Germline lookup yields CDR1 SGHTA and CDR2 FQGNSA. The CDR3 loop spans 17 amino acids. V lost 4 bases, J lost 7 bases, and 13 bases stayed unmatched. The CDR3 DNA is TGTGCCAGCAGCTCAACGGCCGGGACAGGGTCTGGTGAAAAACTGTTTTTT. Residues: CASSSTAGTGSGEKLFF.

The CDR3 bases are TGTGCCAGCAGCCAAGATAGTCGGGGGGGTTACATTTCCTACAATGAGCAGTTCTTC. Translation: CASSQDSRGGYISYNEQFF. The chain has TRBV4-2 and TRBJ2-1; 8 nucleotides align to TRBD2. Per the germline V gene, CDR1 is LGHNA and CDR2 is YNFKEQ. This CDR3 is built from 19 residues. The trim removed 0 bases at V and 1 base at J, leaving 11 bases unmatched.

V usage is TRBV15 and J usage is TRBJ2-1; 7 bases map to TRBD2. Per germline, CDR1 LNHNV and CDR2 YYDKDF (reference sequence). The V and J ends lost 0 bases and 5 bases, in that order; junction bases with no gene match: 4. The CDR3 loop spans 15 amino acids. The CDR3 nucleotides are TGTGCCACCAGCAGAGAGCGGGAGTCCAACAATGAGCAGTTCTTC. It translates to CATSRERESNNEQFF.

The V gene is TRBV6-5, the J gene TRBJ1-4; TRBD1 aligns across 7 bases. The germline V gene has CDR1 MNHEY and CDR2 SVGAGI. This CDR3 contains 15 residues. V lost 6 bases to trimming and J lost 5 bases; unmatched junction nucleotides: 9. The CDR3 region has the DNA TGTGCCAGCAGCCGGAGACAGGGACGAAATGAAAAACTGTTTTTT. It yields the protein CASSRRQGRNEKLFF.

This chain uses TRBV6-5 with TRBJ1-6; TRBD1 matches at 9 bases. In germline, CDR1 is MNHEY, CDR2 SVGAGI. There are 15 residues in the CDR3. V trimming: 4 bases; J trimming: 9 bases; junction bases outside the gene matches: 7. The CDR3 region has the DNA TGTGCCAGCAGTTTCTCTGGGACAGGGACTTCACCCCTCCACTTT. Translating it yields CASSFSGTGTSPLHF.

V usage is TRBV6-5 and J usage is TRBJ1-5; 7 nucleotides agree with TRBD1. V trimming: 5 bases; J trimming: 6 bases; junction bases outside the gene matches: 7. CDR3 length: 14 amino acids. Per germline, CDR1 MNHEY and CDR2 SVGAGI. CDR3 residues: CASSGDRGAQPQHF. CDR3 bases: TGTGCCAGCAGTGGGGACAGAGGCGCTCAGCCCCAGCATTTT.